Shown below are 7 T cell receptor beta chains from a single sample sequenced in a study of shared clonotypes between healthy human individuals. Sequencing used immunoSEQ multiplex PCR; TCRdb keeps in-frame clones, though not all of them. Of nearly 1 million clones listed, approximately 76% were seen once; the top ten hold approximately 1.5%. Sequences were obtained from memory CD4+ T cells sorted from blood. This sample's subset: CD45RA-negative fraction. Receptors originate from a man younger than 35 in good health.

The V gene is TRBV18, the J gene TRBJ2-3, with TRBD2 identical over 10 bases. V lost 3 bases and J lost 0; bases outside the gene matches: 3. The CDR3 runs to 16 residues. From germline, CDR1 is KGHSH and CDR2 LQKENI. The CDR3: CASSPIAGGSTDTQYF. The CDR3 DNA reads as TGTGCCAGCTCACCCATAGCGGGGGGAAGCACAGATACGCAGTATTTT.

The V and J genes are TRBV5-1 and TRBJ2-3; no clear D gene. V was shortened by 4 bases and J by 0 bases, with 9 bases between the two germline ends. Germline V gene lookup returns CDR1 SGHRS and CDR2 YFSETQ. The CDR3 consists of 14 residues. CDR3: CASSEGPSTDTQYF. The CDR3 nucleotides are TGCGCCAGCAGCGAAGGACCGAGCACAGATACGCAGTATTTT.

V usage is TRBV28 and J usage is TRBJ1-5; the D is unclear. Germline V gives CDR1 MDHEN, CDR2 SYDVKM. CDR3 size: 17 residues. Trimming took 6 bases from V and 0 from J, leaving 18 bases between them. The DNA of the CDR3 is TGTGCCAGCAGATCCGCTAGGCGGACTTATAGCAATCAGCCCCAGCATTTT. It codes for CASRSARRTYSNQPQHF.

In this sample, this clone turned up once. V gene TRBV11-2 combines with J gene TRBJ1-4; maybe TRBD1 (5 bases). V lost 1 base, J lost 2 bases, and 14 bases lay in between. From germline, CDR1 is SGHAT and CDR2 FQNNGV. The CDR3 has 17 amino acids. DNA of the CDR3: TGTGCCAGCAGCTTAGGGGGCACCACCCTCACTAATGAAAAACTGTTTTTT. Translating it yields CASSLGGTTLTNEKLFF.

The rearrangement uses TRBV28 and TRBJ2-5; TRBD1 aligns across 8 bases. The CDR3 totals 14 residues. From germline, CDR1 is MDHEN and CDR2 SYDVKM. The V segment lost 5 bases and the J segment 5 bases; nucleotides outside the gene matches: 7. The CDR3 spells CASSTSGGGETQYF. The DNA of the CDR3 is TGTGCCAGCAGTACCTCAGGGGGCGGGGAGACCCAGTACTTC.

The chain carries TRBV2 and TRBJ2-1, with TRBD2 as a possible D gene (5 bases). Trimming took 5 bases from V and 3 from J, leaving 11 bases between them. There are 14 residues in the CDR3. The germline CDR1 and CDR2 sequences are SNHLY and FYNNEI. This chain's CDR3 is CASSLALSYNEQFF. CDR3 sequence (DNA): TGTGCCAGCAGTCTAGCCCTCAGCTACAATGAGCAGTTCTTC.

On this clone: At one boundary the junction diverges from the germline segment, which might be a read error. CDR3 residues: CASSLTAGEPSGELFF. The CDR3 DNA is TGTGCTAGCAGCTTAACGGCAGGGGAGCCTTCCGGGGAGCTGTTTTTT. The V and J genes are TRBV7-7 and TRBJ2-2; D perhaps matches TRBD1 (6 bases). The CDR3 has 16 amino acids. Germline V gene sequence: CDR1 SSHAT, CDR2 FNYEAQ (reference sequence). The complete variable domain, with remaining parts taken from reference TRBV7-7 and TRBJ2-2, reads GAGVSQSPRYKVTKRGQDVTLRCDPISSHATLYWYQQALGQGPEFLTYFNYEAQPDKSGLPSDRFSAERPEGSISTLTIQRTEQRDSAMYRCASSLTAGEPSGELFFGEGSRLTVL.